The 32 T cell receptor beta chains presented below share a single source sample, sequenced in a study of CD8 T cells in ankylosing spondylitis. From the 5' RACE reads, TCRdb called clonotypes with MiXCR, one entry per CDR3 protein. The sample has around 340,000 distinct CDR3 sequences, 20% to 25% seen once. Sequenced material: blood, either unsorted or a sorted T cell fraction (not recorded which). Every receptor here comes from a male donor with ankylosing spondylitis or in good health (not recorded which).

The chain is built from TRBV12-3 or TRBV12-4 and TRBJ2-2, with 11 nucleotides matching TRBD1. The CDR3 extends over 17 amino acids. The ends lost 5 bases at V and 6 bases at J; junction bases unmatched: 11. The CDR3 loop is CASSPLPGQGVSGELFF. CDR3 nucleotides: TGTGCCAGCAGTCCTCTCCCGGGACAGGGGGTATCCGGGGAGCTGTTTTTT.

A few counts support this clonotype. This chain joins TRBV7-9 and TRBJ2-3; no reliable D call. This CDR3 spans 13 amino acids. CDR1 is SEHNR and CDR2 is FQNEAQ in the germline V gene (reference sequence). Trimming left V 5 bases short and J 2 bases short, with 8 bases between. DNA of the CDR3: TGTGCCAGCAGCATGAGAGTCACAGATACGCAGTATTTT. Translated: CASSMRVTDTQYF.

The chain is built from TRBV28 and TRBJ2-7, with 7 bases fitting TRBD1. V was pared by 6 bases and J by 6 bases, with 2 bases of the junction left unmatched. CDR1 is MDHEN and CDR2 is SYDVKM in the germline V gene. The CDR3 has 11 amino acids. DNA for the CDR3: TGTGCCAGCAGGCACAGGGGCGAGCAGTACTTC. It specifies CASRHRGEQYF.

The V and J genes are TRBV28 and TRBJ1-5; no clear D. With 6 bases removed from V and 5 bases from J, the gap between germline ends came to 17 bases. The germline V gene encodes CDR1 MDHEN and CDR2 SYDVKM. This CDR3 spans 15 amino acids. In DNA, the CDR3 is TGTGCCAGCAGCACCGCAGTGTCTTGGCATCAGCCCCAGCATTTT. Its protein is CASSTAVSWHQPQHF.

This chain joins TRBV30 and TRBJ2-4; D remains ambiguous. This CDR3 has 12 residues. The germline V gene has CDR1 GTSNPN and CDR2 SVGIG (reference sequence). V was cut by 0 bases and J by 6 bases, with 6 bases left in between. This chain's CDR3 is CAWSVLGNIQYF. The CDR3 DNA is TGTGCCTGGAGTGTACTCGGAAACATTCAGTACTTC.

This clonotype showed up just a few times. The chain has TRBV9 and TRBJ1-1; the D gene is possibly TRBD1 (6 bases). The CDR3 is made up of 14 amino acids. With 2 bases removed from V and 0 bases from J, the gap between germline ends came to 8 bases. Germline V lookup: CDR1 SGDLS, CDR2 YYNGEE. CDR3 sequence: CASSVGGMNTEAFF. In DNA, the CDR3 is TGTGCCAGCAGCGTGGGGGGCATGAACACTGAAGCTTTCTTT.

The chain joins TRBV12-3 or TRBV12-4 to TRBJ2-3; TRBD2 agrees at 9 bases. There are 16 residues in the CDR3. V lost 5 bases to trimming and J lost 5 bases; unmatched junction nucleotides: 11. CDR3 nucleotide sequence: TGTGCCAGCAGTCCCGTCGCGGGGGGGCTAGTAGATACGCAGTATTTT. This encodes CASSPVAGGLVDTQYF.

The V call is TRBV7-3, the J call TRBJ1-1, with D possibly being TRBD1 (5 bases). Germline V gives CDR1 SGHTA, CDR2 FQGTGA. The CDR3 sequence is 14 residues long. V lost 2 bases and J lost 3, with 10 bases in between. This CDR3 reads CASSLGAGDTEAFF. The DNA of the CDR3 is TGTGCCAGCAGCTTAGGGGCCGGGGACACTGAAGCTTTCTTT.

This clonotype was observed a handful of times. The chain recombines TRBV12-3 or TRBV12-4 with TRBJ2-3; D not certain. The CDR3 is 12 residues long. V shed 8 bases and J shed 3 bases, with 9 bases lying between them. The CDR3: CASRWATDTQYF. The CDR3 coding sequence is TGTGCCAGCCGCTGGGCGACAGATACGCAGTATTTT.

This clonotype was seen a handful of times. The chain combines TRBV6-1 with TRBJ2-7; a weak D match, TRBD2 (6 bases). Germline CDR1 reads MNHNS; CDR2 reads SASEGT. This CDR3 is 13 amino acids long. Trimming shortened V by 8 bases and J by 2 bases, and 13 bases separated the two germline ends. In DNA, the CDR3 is TGTGCCAGCGGGCGGGACTCAACCTACGAGCAGTACTTC. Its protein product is CASGRDSTYEQYF.

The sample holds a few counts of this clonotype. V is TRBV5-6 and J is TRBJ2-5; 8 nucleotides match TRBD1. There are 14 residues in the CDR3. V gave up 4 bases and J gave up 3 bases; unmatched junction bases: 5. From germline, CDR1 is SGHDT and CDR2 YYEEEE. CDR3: CASSLQGAEETQYF. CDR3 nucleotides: TGTGCCAGCAGCCTCCAGGGGGCGGAAGAGACCCAGTACTTC.

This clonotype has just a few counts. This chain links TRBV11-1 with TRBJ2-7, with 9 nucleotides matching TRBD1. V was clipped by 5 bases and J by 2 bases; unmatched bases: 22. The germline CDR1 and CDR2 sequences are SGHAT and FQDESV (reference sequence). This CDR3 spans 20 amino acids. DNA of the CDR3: TGTGCCAGCAGCCCCACTAGCCTTGAGCCGGGGACAGGGTACGCCTACGAGCAGTACTTC. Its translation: CASSPTSLEPGTGYAYEQYF.

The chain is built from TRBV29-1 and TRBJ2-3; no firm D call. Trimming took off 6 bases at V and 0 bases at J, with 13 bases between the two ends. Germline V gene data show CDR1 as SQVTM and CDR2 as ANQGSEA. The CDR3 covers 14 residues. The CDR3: CSVQTGFSTDTQYF. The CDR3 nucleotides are TGCAGCGTCCAAACCGGGTTCAGCACAGATACGCAGTATTTT.

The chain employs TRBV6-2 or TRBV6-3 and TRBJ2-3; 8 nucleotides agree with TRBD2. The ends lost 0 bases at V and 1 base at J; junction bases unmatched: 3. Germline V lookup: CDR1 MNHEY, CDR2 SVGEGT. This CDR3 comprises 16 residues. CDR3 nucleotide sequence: TGTGCCAGCAGTTACTCTGCGGGGGGCGGCACAGATACGCAGTATTTT. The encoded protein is CASSYSAGGGTDTQYF.

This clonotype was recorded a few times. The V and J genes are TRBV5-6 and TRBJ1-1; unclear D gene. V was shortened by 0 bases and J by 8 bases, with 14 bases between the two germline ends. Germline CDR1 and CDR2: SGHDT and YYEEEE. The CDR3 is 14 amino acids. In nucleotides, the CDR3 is TGTGCCAGCAGCTTGGCCTACCCCCAAGACGAAGCTTTCTTT. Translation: CASSLAYPQDEAFF. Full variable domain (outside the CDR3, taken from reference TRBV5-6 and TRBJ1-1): DAGVTQSPTHLIKTRGQQVTLRCSPKSGHDTVSWYQQALGQGPQFIFQYYEEEERQRGNFPDRFSGHQFPNYSSELNVNALLLGDSALYLCASSLAYPQDEAFFGQGTRLTVV.

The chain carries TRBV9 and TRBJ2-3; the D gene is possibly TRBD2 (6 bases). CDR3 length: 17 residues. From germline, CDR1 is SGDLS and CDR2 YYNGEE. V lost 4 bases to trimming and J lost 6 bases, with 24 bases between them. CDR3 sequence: CASSPSGSGYSGDTQYF. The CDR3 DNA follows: TGTGCCAGCAGCCCGAGCGGGTCCGGTTACTCCGGGGATACGCAGTATTTT.

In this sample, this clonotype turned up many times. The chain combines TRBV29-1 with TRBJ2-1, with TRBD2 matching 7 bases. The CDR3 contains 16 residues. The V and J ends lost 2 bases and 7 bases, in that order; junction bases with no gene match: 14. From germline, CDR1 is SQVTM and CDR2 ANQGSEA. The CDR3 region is CSVERGGGGPWNEQFF. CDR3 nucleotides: TGCAGCGTTGAAAGGGGCGGCGGGGGTCCTTGGAATGAGCAGTTCTTC.

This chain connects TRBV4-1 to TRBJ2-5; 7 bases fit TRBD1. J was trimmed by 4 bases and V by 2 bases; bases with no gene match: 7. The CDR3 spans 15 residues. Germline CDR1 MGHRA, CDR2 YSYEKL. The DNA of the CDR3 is TGCGCCAGCAGCCAATACGGGACAGCAGCAGAGACCCAGTACTTC. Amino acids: CASSQYGTAAETQYF.

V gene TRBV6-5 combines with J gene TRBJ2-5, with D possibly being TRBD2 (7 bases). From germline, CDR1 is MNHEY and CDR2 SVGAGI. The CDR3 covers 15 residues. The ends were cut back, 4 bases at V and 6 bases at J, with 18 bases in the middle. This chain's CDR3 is CASSSLLGGAQTQYF. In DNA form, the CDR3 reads TGTGCCAGCAGTTCCCTGCTAGGGGGGGCGCAGACCCAGTACTTC.

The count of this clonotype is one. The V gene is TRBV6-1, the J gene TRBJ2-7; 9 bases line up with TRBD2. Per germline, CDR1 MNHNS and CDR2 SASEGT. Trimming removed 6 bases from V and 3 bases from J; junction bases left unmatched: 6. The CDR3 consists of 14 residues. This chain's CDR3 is CASSPSGGRYEQYF. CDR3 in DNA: TGTGCCAGCAGCCCAAGCGGGGGGCGCTACGAGCAGTACTTC.

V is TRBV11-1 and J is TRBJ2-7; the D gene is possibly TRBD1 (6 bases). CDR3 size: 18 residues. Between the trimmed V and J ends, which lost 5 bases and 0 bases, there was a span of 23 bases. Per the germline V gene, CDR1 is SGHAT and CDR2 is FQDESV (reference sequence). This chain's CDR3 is CASSATPGQLERSYEQYF. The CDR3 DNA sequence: TGTGCCAGCAGCGCGACCCCGGGACAACTTGAGCGCTCCTACGAGCAGTACTTC.

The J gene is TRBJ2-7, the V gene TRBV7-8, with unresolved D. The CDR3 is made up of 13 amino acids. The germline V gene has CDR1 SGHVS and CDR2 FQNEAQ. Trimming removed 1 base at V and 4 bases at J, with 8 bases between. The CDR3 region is CASSLVFQYEQYF. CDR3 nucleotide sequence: TGTGCCAGCAGCTTAGTATTCCAATACGAGCAGTACTTC.

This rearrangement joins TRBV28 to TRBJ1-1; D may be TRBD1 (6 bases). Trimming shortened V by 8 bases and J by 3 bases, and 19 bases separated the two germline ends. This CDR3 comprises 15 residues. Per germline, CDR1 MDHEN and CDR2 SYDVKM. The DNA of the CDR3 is TGTGCCAGCTATACCAGGGGCTTTTCGGACACTGAAGCTTTCTTT. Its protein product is CASYTRGFSDTEAFF.

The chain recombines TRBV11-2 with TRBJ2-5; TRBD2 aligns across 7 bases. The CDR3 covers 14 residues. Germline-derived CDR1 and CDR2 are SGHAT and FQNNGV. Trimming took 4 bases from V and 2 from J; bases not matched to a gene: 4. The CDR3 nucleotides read TGTGCCAGCAGCTCGTCTAGCGGTCAAGAGACCCAGTACTTC. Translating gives CASSSSSGQETQYF.

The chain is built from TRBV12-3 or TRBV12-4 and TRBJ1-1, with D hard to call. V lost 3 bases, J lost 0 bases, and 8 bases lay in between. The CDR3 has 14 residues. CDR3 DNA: TGTGCCAGCAGTTTTTTCCTTTTGAACACTGAAGCTTTCTTT. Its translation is CASSFFLLNTEAFF.

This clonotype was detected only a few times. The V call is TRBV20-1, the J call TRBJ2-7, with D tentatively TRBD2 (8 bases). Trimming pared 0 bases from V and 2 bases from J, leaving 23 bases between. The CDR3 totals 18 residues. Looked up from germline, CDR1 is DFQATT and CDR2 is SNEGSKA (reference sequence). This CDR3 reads CSAREGTRFGQEAYEQYF. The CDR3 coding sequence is TGCAGTGCTAGAGAGGGGACTAGGTTCGGACAGGAGGCCTACGAGCAGTACTTC.

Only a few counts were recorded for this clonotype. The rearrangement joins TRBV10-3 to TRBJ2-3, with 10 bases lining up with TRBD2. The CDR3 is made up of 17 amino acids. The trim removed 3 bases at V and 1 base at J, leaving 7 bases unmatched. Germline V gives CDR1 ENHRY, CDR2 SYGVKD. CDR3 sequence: CAISEPRLAGGTDTQYF. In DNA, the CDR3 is TGTGCCATCAGTGAACCCCGGCTAGCGGGGGGCACAGATACGCAGTATTTT.

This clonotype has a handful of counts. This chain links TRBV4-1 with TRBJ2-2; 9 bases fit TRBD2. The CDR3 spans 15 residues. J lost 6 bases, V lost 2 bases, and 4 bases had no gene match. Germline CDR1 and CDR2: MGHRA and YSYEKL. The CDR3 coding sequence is TGCGCCAGCAGCCAACCGGGACTAGCTCCCGGGGAGCTGTTTTTT. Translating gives CASSQPGLAPGELFF.

The CDR3 region is CAWSPLLVGMRDTGELFF. CDR3 nucleotides: TGTGCCTGGAGTCCCCTCCTTGTCGGGATGAGAGACACCGGGGAGCTGTTTTTT. The rearrangement links TRBV30 to TRBJ2-2; tentative D call: TRBD2 (5 bases). The CDR3 is made up of 18 amino acids. Between the trimmed V and J ends, which lost 2 bases and 3 bases, there was a span of 22 bases. From germline, CDR1 is GTSNPN and CDR2 SVGIG (reference sequence).

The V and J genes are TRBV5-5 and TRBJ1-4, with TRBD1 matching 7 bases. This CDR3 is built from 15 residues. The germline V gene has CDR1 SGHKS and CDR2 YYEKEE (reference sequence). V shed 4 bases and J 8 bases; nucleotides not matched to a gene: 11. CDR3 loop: CASSRTQGVFEKLFF. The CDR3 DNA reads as TGTGCCAGCAGCCGCACCCAGGGGGTCTTCGAAAAACTGTTTTTT.

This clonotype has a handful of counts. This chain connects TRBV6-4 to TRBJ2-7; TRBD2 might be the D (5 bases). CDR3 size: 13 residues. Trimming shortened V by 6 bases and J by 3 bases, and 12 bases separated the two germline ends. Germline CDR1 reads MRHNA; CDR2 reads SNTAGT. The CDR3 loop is CASRIRDCYEQYF. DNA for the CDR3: TGTGCCAGCAGGATTCGGGATTGCTACGAGCAGTACTTC.

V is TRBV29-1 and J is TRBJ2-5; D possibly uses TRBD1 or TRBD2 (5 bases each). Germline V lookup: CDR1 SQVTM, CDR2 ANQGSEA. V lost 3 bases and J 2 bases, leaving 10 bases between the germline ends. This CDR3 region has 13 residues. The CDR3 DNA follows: TGCAGCGTTGATGAGGGGACGCAAGAGACCCAGTACTTC. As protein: CSVDEGTQETQYF.